These 21 T cell receptor beta chains were all obtained from the same sample, sequenced in a study of CD8+CD57+ T cells in acquired aplastic anemia. The template used for profiling TCR beta VDJ and CDR3 was genomic DNA. TCRdb re-derived calls from the reads in MiXCR, one entry per CDR3 protein. In the table there are roughly 86,000 distinct CDR3 sequences, approximately 46% of which are singletons. The specimen was sorted CD4+, CD8+, or CD8+CD57+ T cells (not recorded which) from PBMCs. The receptors were gathered from a human donor in good health, serving as a control.

This clonotype has just one count. This chain links TRBV25-1 with TRBJ1-2; maybe TRBD1 (5 bases). V was shortened by 3 bases and J by 4 bases, with 12 bases between the two germline ends. Germline values: CDR1 MGHDK, CDR2 SYGVNS. The CDR3 runs to 14 residues. The CDR3: CASSDAGRAYGYTF. The CDR3 nucleotides are TGTGCCAGCAGTGATGCGGGCAGGGCCTATGGCTACACCTTC.

The chain recombines TRBV25-1 with TRBJ1-5; no clear D. Germline CDR1 reads MGHDK; CDR2 reads SYGVNS. The CDR3 spans 13 residues. V was pared by 3 bases and J by 2 bases, with 5 bases between. CDR3: CASSDNGNQPQHF. CDR3 coding DNA: TGTGCCAGCAGTGATAACGGCAATCAGCCCCAGCATTTT.

CDR3 in DNA: TGTGCCAGCAGCGTAGGCCGAACTGGGGCCGAGCAGTACTTC. Translated: CASSVGRTGAEQYF. J is TRBJ2-7 and V is TRBV25-1; the D gene is possibly TRBD1 (5 bases). This CDR3 is 14 amino acids long. V was clipped by 6 bases and J by 6 bases, with 18 bases between them. CDR1 and CDR2 (germline): MGHDK, SYGVNS.

This clonotype came up once. A much larger clone differs by one base, so this may be a read error. In this CDR3 the conserved last residue, phenylalanine or tryptophan, is missing, so a read error is likely. The CDR3 DNA sequence: TGTGCCAGCAGTTTATACGGGATTGTCAATGAGCAGTTCCTC. Its protein product is CASSLYGIVNEQFL. The chain carries TRBV12-3 or TRBV12-4 and TRBJ2-1; D may be TRBD2 (5 bases). The CDR3 covers 14 residues. Trimming pared 2 bases from V and 6 bases from J, leaving 11 bases between.

The V call is TRBV20-1, the J call TRBJ1-5; no firm D call. Per the germline V gene, CDR1 is DFQATT and CDR2 is SNEGSKA (reference sequence). The CDR3 spans 13 residues. Trimming cost V 7 bases and J 1 base, with 11 bases left between them. DNA for the CDR3: TGCAGTGTGAGGTCAGAAAGCAATCAGCCCCAGCATTTT. This translates into CSVRSESNQPQHF.

The rearrangement uses TRBV19 and TRBJ2-7; D gene unclear. V was clipped by 10 bases and J by 0 bases, with 13 bases between them. CDR3 size: 13 residues. In germline, CDR1 is LNHDA, CDR2 SQIVND (reference sequence). CDR3 sequence (DNA): TGTGCCACTTCAGACGGCCGCTCCTACGAGCAGTACTTC. Amino acid sequence: CATSDGRSYEQYF.

V and J are TRBV29-1 and TRBJ1-1, with a possible D match to TRBD1 (5 bases). The ends were cut back, 7 bases at V and 2 bases at J, with 11 bases in the middle. The CDR3 has 12 residues. In germline, CDR1 is SQVTM, CDR2 ANQGSEA. This CDR3 is CSAIRVNTEAFF. The CDR3 DNA reads TGCAGCGCCATCAGGGTAAACACTGAAGCTTTCTTT.

This clonotype was observed at least ten times. V is TRBV3-1 and J is TRBJ2-7; possible D gene TRBD2, 6 bases. Per the germline V gene, CDR1 is LGHDT and CDR2 is YNNKEL (reference sequence). V lost 0 bases and J lost 1, with 7 bases in between. CDR3 length: 14 amino acids. CDR3 sequence (DNA): TGTGCCAGCAGCCAAGAACTAGCATCCTACGAGCAGTACTTC. Amino acids: CASSQELASYEQYF.

The table lists this clonotype with many counts. This chain joins TRBV19 and TRBJ1-6; a weak D match, TRBD1 (5 bases). The germline gives CDR1 LNHDA, CDR2 SQIVND (reference sequence). The length of the CDR3 is 16 residues. Trimming removed 0 bases from V and 7 bases from J, with 13 bases in between. The CDR3 DNA follows: TGTGCCAGTAGTATAGATGGGGACGGCCTAAATTCACCCCTCCACTTT. Amino acids: CASSIDGDGLNSPLHF.

This clonotype was counted a few times. One junction end does not reproduce the germline sequence, and a read error may be involved. The rearrangement joins TRBV25-1 to TRBJ2-3; 10 bases fit TRBD1. The CDR3 runs to 15 residues. The germline gives CDR1 MGHDK, CDR2 SYGVNS. CDR3 DNA: TGCGCCAGCAGCCACGAGACAGGGGGCGAGGATACGCAGTATTTT. Protein product: CASSHETGGEDTQYF.

The V and J genes are TRBV12-3 or TRBV12-4 and TRBJ1-1, with unresolved D. This CDR3 is 12 amino acids long. V was shortened by 4 bases and J by 1 base, with 4 bases between the two germline ends. CDR3 amino acids: CASSYQNTEAFF. The CDR3 coding sequence is TGTGCCAGCAGTTACCAGAACACTGAAGCTTTCTTT.

Concerning this clonotype: One base away lies a much larger clone, so this may be a sequencing read error. This CDR3 fails to terminate in the conserved phenylalanine or tryptophan, so it likely reflects a read error. The CDR3 region is CASSLARDEQYL. The CDR3 DNA reads TGTGCCAGCAGCTTAGCACGGGACGAGCAGTACCTC. The chain recombines TRBV11-2 with TRBJ2-7; D gene ambiguous. CDR1 SGHAT and CDR2 FQNNGV come from the germline V gene. This CDR3 contains 12 residues. The V end lost 1 base, the J end lost 5 bases, and 6 bases lay between the germline ends.

This clonotype occurred many times. This sequence joins TRBV4-2 and TRBJ1-2; a possible D gene is TRBD1 (5 bases). V lost 0 bases to trimming and J lost 4 bases, with 6 bases between them. CDR1 is LGHNA, CDR2 YNFKEQ, per germline. The CDR3 covers 13 residues. DNA for the CDR3: TGTGCCAGCAGCCAAGATCAGGGCTATGGCTACACCTTC. It encodes CASSQDQGYGYTF.

This chain links TRBV6-1 with TRBJ2-1; 11 positions agree with TRBD2. With 6 bases clipped from V and 11 bases from J, the junction kept 3 bases outside the gene matches. This CDR3 has 12 amino acids. Germline V lookup: CDR1 MNHNS, CDR2 SASEGT. The CDR3: CASRGLADQQFF. DNA of the CDR3: TGTGCCAGCAGGGGACTAGCGGACCAGCAGTTCTTC.

In regard to this clonotype: No conserved phenylalanine or tryptophan is present at the end of the CDR3, so a read error is the likely explanation. This chain links TRBV24-1 with TRBJ2-2; D call uncertain. From germline, CDR1 is KGHDR and CDR2 SFDVKD. The V gene lost 5 bases and the J gene lost 5 bases, with 11 bases spanning the gap. This CDR3 contains 14 residues. The CDR3 region is CATSGSSGTGELFS. The CDR3, as DNA: TGTGCCACCAGTGGAAGTTCAGGTACCGGGGAGCTGTTTTCT.

This rearrangement joins TRBV7-2 to TRBJ2-3; the D call may be TRBD1 or TRBD2 (5 bases each). There are 13 residues in the CDR3. Trimming took off 8 bases at V and 3 bases at J, with 12 bases between the two ends. The germline gives CDR1 SGHTA, CDR2 FQGNSA. CDR3 residues: CASGTYSTDTQYF. CDR3 sequence (DNA): TGTGCCAGCGGGACCTATAGTACAGATACGCAGTATTTT.

At least ten counts were recorded for this clonotype. The chain has TRBV20-1 and TRBJ1-3; 7 nucleotides line up with TRBD1. This CDR3 is 18 amino acids long. After removal of 0 bases from V and 0 bases from J, the junction contained 11 bases not matched to a gene. The germline gives CDR1 DFQATT, CDR2 SNEGSKA (reference sequence). The CDR3 nucleotides are TGCAGTGCTAGAGACAGGGGGGGACACAAAAACTCTGGAAACACCATATATTTT. It yields the protein CSARDRGGHKNSGNTIYF.

The rearrangement joins TRBV25-1 to TRBJ2-3; the D call may be TRBD1 or TRBD2 (5 bases each). The CDR3 consists of 16 residues. From germline, CDR1 is MGHDK and CDR2 SYGVNS. Trimming shortened V by 1 base and J by 4 bases, and 15 bases separated the two germline ends. The CDR3 bases are TGTGCCAGCAGTGAATCCCTGGGACGGGCGGCAGATACGCAGTATTTT. This encodes CASSESLGRAADTQYF. The whole variable domain, filled in from reference TRBV25-1 and TRBJ2-3, reads EADIYQTPRYLVIGTGKKITLECSQTMGHDKMYWYQQDPGMELHLIHYSYGVNSTEKGDLSSESTVSRIRTEHFPLTLESARPSHTSQYLCASSESLGRAADTQYFGPGTRLTVL.

This chain joins TRBV7-3 and TRBJ2-5, with D unclear. CDR1 and CDR2 (germline): SGHTA, FQGTGA. Trimming left V 5 bases short and J 3 bases short, with 10 bases between. This CDR3 region has 13 residues. The CDR3 DNA reads as TGTGCCAGCAGCCACTCGGCAGAAGAGACCCAGTACTTC. Its protein product is CASSHSAEETQYF. The variable domain in full, completed from reference TRBV7-3 and TRBJ2-5, reads GAGVSQTPSNKVTEKGKYVELRCDPISGHTALYWYRQSLGQGPEFLIYFQGTGAADDSGLPNDRFFAVRPEGSVSTLKIQRTERGDSAVYLCASSHSAEETQYFGPGTRLLVL.

This clonotype was seen more than once but under ten times. The genes are TRBV11-2 and TRBJ2-6, with D possibly being TRBD2 (7 bases). Germline V gene sequence: CDR1 SGHAT, CDR2 FQNNGV. The CDR3 loop spans 17 amino acids. V lost 5 bases, J lost 0 bases, and 14 bases lay in between. CDR3 nucleotide sequence: TGTGCCAGCAGCCGCGGGGGCCCCAGCTCTGGGGCCAACGTCCTGACTTTC. This encodes CASSRGGPSSGANVLTF.

Of note for this clonotype: A much larger clone differs from this one at a single base, so this may be a read error. The gene calls are TRBV4-1 and TRBJ1-6; D uncertain. From germline, CDR1 is MGHRA and CDR2 YSYEKL. The CDR3 length is 15 residues. DNA of the CDR3: TGCGCCCGCAGCCAAGAAAGTGGACTCCCAACTCCCCTCCACTTT. Translation: CARSQESGLPTPLHF.